The present T cell receptor (beta chain) was sequenced within a study of blood T cell repertoires in COVID-19. Study summary: Nucleic acid was either cDNA or gDNA, and it came from T cells, B-cell-depleted T cells, or PBMCs.

This CDR3 has 15 residues. The germline V and J ends were trimmed by 0 bases and 0 bases, with 9 bases remaining between them. Germline values: CDR1 SGHRS, CDR2 YFSETQ. TCRdb keeps only in-frame clones here, not all; method: immunoSEQ multiplex PCR. The table records 310,000 or so clones, around 84% of them present only once. The sequenced sample was peripheral blood. This TCR derives from a man aged 65 to 85 with acute or convalescent COVID-19. The chain couples TRBV5-1 to TRBJ1-1, with D possibly TRBD1 on 5 matching bases. The CDR3 sequence is CASSLEGLMNTEAFF. The CDR3 coding sequence is TGCGCCAGCAGCTTGGAGGGACTGATGAACACTGAAGCTTTCTTT.